This T cell receptor (beta chain) is drawn from a study of T cell responses to AZD1222 COVID-19 vaccine. Study-wide results and limits: Most donors were white British and more were female, and clonal diversity was possibly underestimated.

The germline V gene encodes CDR1 SGHRS and CDR2 YFSETQ. This CDR3 is 16 amino acids long. V lost 1 base, J lost 1 base, and 13 bases lay in between. Repertoires were generated with immunoSEQ multiplex PCR, while TCRdb's copy carries only in-frame clones and drops some. The sample lists about 150,000 clones; more than 80% were seen once. Many counts were recorded for this clone. The antigen is not known. Source: peripheral blood, taken on day 0 of AZD1222 vaccination. The chain employs TRBV5-1 and TRBJ2-3; weak D call: TRBD1 (5 bases). The TCR sequence derives from an adult in good health. CDR3 sequence (DNA): TGCGCCAGCAGCTTGAAGAGGACAACCCGCACAGATACGCAGTATTTT. Protein: CASSLKRTTRTDTQYF.